The source of this T cell receptor beta chain is a study of blood T cell repertoires in COVID-19. The CDR3 spans 13 residues. Trimming removed 1 base at V and 10 bases at J, with 13 bases between. TCRdb's table, derived via immunoSEQ multiplex PCR, lists solely in-frame clones and lacks some. The repertoire holds under 250,000 clones, 65% to 85% seen once, with more than 5% in the top ten. This TCR derives from a human donor in a cohort sampled during active COVID-19. J is TRBJ1-1 and V is TRBV12-3 or TRBV12-4; the D gene is possibly TRBD1 (6 bases). The sample taken for sequencing was peripheral blood. Here the CDR3 reads CASSLDGGLGAFF. In DNA form, the CDR3 reads TGTGCCAGCAGTTTAGACGGGGGGCTTGGAGCTTTCTTT.